The clone carrying this T cell receptor (beta chain) was counted between two and nine times. Its antigen is still unknown. The CDR3 totals 16 residues. V was clipped by 3 bases and J by 7 bases; unmatched bases: 9. Germline V gives CDR1 LNHNV, CDR2 YYDKDF (reference sequence). Sequenced by immunoSEQ multiplex PCR; TCRdb stores in-frame clones only, minus some. The sample shows tens of thousands of clones, around 83% of them seen only once. The sample is drawn from a study of OX40 agonist ivuxolimab in advanced cancers. The overall study: While on treatment, patients had intravenous ivuxolimab at 0.01 to 10 mg/kg every 2 weeks. Patients with hepatocellular carcinoma, melanoma, renal cell or head and neck cancer made up the dose-escalation patients. Of mixed ages from about 20 to 80 and averaging about 60 years, the group was roughly 85% male.

Study outcomes and limitations: Clonal expansion among partial responders at 0.1-3.0 mg/kg ranked near the lowest.

This rearrangement joins TRBV15 to TRBJ2-1; the match to TRBD1 covers 10 bases. The sample was CD4+ or CD8+ T cells sorted from blood, taken in a trial of the OX40 agonist ivuxolimab. This receptor was obtained from an adult with an advanced solid tumor such as melanoma, head and neck, liver or kidney cancer. The CDR3 spells CATSRLEGQGRNEQFF. The CDR3, as DNA: TGTGCCACCAGCAGGTTAGAGGGACAGGGGAGGAATGAGCAGTTCTTC.